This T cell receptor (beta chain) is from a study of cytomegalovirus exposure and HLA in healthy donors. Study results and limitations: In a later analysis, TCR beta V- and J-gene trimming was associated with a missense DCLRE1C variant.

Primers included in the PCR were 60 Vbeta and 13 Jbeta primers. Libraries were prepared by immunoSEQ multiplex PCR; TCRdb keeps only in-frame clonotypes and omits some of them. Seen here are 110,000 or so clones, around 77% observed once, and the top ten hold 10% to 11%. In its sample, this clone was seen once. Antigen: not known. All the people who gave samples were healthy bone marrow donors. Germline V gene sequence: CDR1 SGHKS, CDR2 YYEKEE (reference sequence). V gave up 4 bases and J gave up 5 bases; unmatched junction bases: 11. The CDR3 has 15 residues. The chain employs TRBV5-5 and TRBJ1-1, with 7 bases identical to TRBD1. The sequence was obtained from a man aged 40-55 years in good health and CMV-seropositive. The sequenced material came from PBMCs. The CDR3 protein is CASSPVTGARTEAFF. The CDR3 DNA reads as TGTGCCAGCAGCCCAGTAACAGGGGCGAGGACTGAAGCTTTCTTT.